The rows below give T cell receptor beta chains drawn from one sample of a study of T cells in Graves' hyperthyroidism and ophthalmopathy. TCRdb processed the multiplex PCR reads anew with MiXCR; each CDR3 protein has one entry. The data show around 400,000 distinct CDR3 sequences, around 16% seen once. The specimen was blood. These receptors came from a woman between 18 and 29 years old with Graves' hyperthyroidism that later progressed to Graves' ophthalmopathy. Each CDR3 is given with its conserved first and last residue. D genes are given only for firm matches. Clone size, where shown, is once, few, many, or a class for clones that have expanded.

j_call d_call clone_size v_call cdr3_nt cdr3_aa
TRBJ2-1 . few TRBV30 TGTGCCTGGAGCAGGCGCTCCTACAATGAGCAGTTCTTC CAWSRRSYNEQFF
TRBJ1-1 . many TRBV15 TGTGCCACCAGCTCCCGGACCCTGAACACTGAAGCTTTCTTT CATSSRTLNTEAFF
TRBJ2-5 TRBD2 many TRBV28 TGTGCCAGCAGCGCCGGACTAGCGGGACTAATCGGAGAGACCCAGTACTTC CASSAGLAGLIGETQYF
TRBJ2-2 . few TRBV12-3/TRBV12-4 TGTGCCAGCAGTCTAAGAACTAGCAAGCTAAAAACCGGGGAGCTGTTTTTT CASSLRTSKLKTGELFF
TRBJ2-7 TRBD2 many TRBV6-1 TGTGCCAGCAGTGTCTACACTAGCGGGCCGTCCTACGAGCAGTACTTC CASSVYTSGPSYEQYF
TRBJ2-3 . many TRBV11-2 TGTGCCAGCAGCTTATATCGGTCGGGGGCGACAGATACGCAGTATTTT CASSLYRSGATDTQYF
TRBJ1-6 . few TRBV20-1 TGCAGTGCTAGGGATGGGGCGAGCTCCTATAATTCACCCCTCCACTTT CSARDGASSYNSPLHF
TRBJ2-2 . . TRBV5-1 TGCGCCAGCAGCTTTTTGGGTGGCGGGGAGCTGTTTTTT CASSFLGGGELFF
TRBJ2-7 TRBD2 . TRBV6-1 TGTGCCAGCAGCGCCGGGACTACCTACTCCTACGAGCAGTACTTC CASSAGTTYSYEQYF
TRBJ2-4 . many TRBV6-2/TRBV6-3 TGTGCCAGCAGTTACTCCGGGGTGGCGCGGGACATTCAGTACTTC CASSYSGVARDIQYF
TRBJ1-5 . many TRBV15 TGTGCCACCAGCAGAGAGGGGTATAGCAATCAGCCCCAGCATTTT CATSREGYSNQPQHF
TRBJ2-5 . once TRBV20-1 TGCAGTGCTAGTTTGGGGGCGCGGGAGACCCAGTACTTC CSASLGARETQYF
TRBJ2-1 . many TRBV7-9 TGTGCCAGCAGCTCCTCTTTGGGGGCGACCAGCTCCTACAATGAGCAGTTCTTC CASSSSLGATSSYNEQFF
TRBJ2-5 TRBD2 . TRBV20-1 TGCAGTGCTTACCTTCTACTAGCGGGAAACCAAGAGACCCAGTACTTC CSAYLLLAGNQETQYF
TRBJ2-1 TRBD2 many TRBV6-1 TGTGCCAGCAGTAATAACGCAAGGGGTTTCGGGAGGGATGAGCAGTTCTTC CASSNNARGFGRDEQFF
TRBJ2-7 . many TRBV7-2 TGTGCCAGCAGTCGCATCCGGGACTCCTACGAGCAGTACTTC CASSRIRDSYEQYF
TRBJ2-7 . many TRBV5-1 TGCGCCAGCAGCTTGGACGCTAGAGCTTCCTACTCCGAGCAGTACTTC CASSLDARASYSEQYF
TRBJ1-4 TRBD1 many TRBV18 TGTGCCAGCTCACCACCGATGGCAGGGGGGAATGAAAAACTGTTTTTT CASSPPMAGGNEKLFF
TRBJ1-3 . . TRBV24-1 TGTGCCACCAGTGATCCGGACACCATATATTTT CATSDPDTIYF
TRBJ2-7 . many TRBV7-9 TGTGCCAGCAGCCGAGAGCCGACCTCACTACCCTACGAGCAGTACTTC CASSREPTSLPYEQYF
TRBJ2-7 . . TRBV4-1 TGCGCCAGCAGCCTACGGCCGGGAGGGGGCATCTACGAGCAGTACTTC CASSLRPGGGIYEQYF
TRBJ1-1 . many TRBV7-2 TGTGCCAGCAGCTTAGACCCAGGGACCCTTGAAGCTTTCTTT CASSLDPGTLEAFF
TRBJ2-7 . many TRBV7-8 TGTGCCAGCAGCTTACCAGGGGTTAGCGCCTACGAGCAGTACTTC CASSLPGVSAYEQYF
TRBJ2-1 . . TRBV28 TGTACCAGCAGTTTATTAGGGTCCTACAATGAGCAGTTCTTC CTSSLLGSYNEQFF
TRBJ2-5 . many TRBV20-1 TGCAGTGCTAGTCCAGGGCTGGGAGGCCGGGAGACCCAGTACTTC CSASPGLGGRETQYF
TRBJ1-6 TRBD1 . TRBV9 TGTGCCAGCAGCGTTGATCGACAGGGGGTTTCACCCCTCCACTTT CASSVDRQGVSPLHF
TRBJ1-1 . many TRBV27 TGTGCCAGCAGAGAGGACAGATTGAACACTGAAGCTTTCTTT CASREDRLNTEAFF
TRBJ2-5 . many TRBV27 TGTGCCAGCAGATTTACGGCCCAGGAGACCCAGTACTTC CASRFTAQETQYF